These 5 T cell receptor beta chains came from one sample sequenced in a study of CD8+CD57+ T cells in acquired aplastic anemia. Genomic DNA was employed as the template in profiling TCR beta VDJ and CDR3. TCRdb re-analysed the reads in MiXCR, keeping a single row per CDR3 protein. The top ten hold under 8.5% of the sample, which has roughly 300,000 distinct CDR3 sequences, 56% seen once. Material for sequencing was sorted CD4+, CD8+, or CD8+CD57+ T cells (not recorded which) from PBMCs. These TCRs come from a human donor with severe aplastic anemia or a healthy control (not recorded which).

On this clonotype itself: This may arise from a read error, as a much more abundant clone is one base away. V and J are TRBV6-5 and TRBJ1-1, with unresolved D. Trimming pared 6 bases from V and 3 bases from J, leaving 14 bases between. Germline lookup yields CDR1 MNHEY and CDR2 SVGAGI. This CDR3 is built from 14 residues. In DNA, the CDR3 is TGTGCCAGCAGCCGCACTCGGGGAGACACTGAAGCTTTCTTT. Its protein is CASSRTRGDTEAFF.

This clonotype was detected many times. The rearrangement uses TRBV9 and TRBJ1-1, with TRBD1 identical over 10 bases. Trimming cost V 0 bases and J 11 bases; bases outside gene matches: 7. The CDR3 has 14 amino acids. CDR1 is SGDLS, CDR2 YYNGEE, per germline. The CDR3 here is CASSVVGTGEWAFF. In nucleotides, the CDR3 is TGTGCCAGCAGCGTAGTCGGGACAGGGGAATGGGCTTTCTTT.

Written as DNA, the CDR3 is TGTGCCAGCAGCTTAGTGGTACTGGGAGCTTTCTTT. Protein: CASSLVVLGAFF. The gene calls are TRBV7-9 and TRBJ1-1; D is undetermined. V was clipped by 1 base and J by 10 bases, with 10 bases between them. Germline assignment: CDR1 SEHNR and CDR2 FQNEAQ (reference sequence). The CDR3 length is 12 residues. The full variable domain, its missing parts supplied by reference TRBV7-9 and TRBJ1-1, is DTGVSQNPRHKITKRGQNVTFRCDPISEHNRLYWYRQTLGQGPEFLTYFQNEAQLEKSRLLSDRFSAERPKGSFSTLEIQRTEQGDSAMYLCASSLVVLGAFFGQGTRLTVV.

V usage is TRBV5-1 and J usage is TRBJ2-7, with 9 positions matching TRBD1. The ends lost 4 bases at V and 2 bases at J; junction bases unmatched: 4. The CDR3 covers 14 residues. The V gene's germline CDR1 is SGHRS and CDR2 YFSETQ. Here the CDR3 reads CASSRRDRAYEQYF. CDR3 DNA: TGCGCCAGCAGCCGACGGGACAGGGCCTACGAGCAGTACTTC. The full variable domain, its missing parts supplied by reference TRBV5-1 and TRBJ2-7, is KAGVTQTPRYLIKTRGQQVTLSCSPISGHRSVSWYQQTPGQGLQFLFEYFSETQRNKGNFPGRFSGRQFSNSRSEMNVSTLELGDSALYLCASSRRDRAYEQYFGPGTRLTVT.

There are a few counts of this clonotype. The chain couples TRBV27 to TRBJ1-2; D is unclear. Per germline, CDR1 MNHEY and CDR2 SMNVEV (reference sequence). Trimming cost V 0 bases and J 5 bases, with 4 bases left between them. There are 12 residues in the CDR3. The CDR3 bases are TGTGCCAGCAGTTTATCAGGGTATGGCTACACCTTC. Amino acids: CASSLSGYGYTF.